This entry lists 19 T cell receptor beta chains sequenced from one sample in a study of somatic mutations in cytotoxic T cells in rheumatoid arthritis. The table came from immunoSEQ multiplex PCR; TCRdb's copy has only in-frame clones and leaves some out. Among 20,000 or so clones listed, about 85% were seen once. The sequencing sample was made of CD8+ T cells sorted from blood. These receptors were obtained from a woman aged 40 to 49 with rheumatoid arthritis.

This rearrangement joins TRBV7-3 to TRBJ1-2; 11 bases are a match to TRBD1. The germline gives CDR1 SGHTA, CDR2 FQGTGA. V shed 5 bases and J 8 bases; nucleotides not matched to a gene: 10. The CDR3 consists of 15 residues. CDR3 in DNA: TGTGCCAGCAGCCCTACCGGGACAGGGGGGCAAGGCTACACCTTC. Translated: CASSPTGTGGQGYTF.

The V gene is TRBV9, the J gene TRBJ2-5; D is possibly TRBD2 (7 bases). Trimming left V 3 bases short and J 5 bases short, with 20 bases between. Per germline, CDR1 SGDLS and CDR2 YYNGEE. The CDR3 has 16 residues. CDR3 region: CASSAGLAATGETQYF. As DNA, the CDR3 is TGTGCCAGCAGCGCCGGGCTAGCGGCCACAGGGGAGACCCAGTACTTC. The variable domain in full, with the rest retrieved from reference TRBV9 and TRBJ2-5, is DSGVTQTPKHLITATGQRVTLRCSPRSGDLSVYWYQQSLDQGLQFLIQYYNGEERAKGNILERFSAQQFPDLHSELNLSSLELGDSALYFCASSAGLAATGETQYFGPGTRLLVL.

J is TRBJ2-1 and V is TRBV30; maybe TRBD2 (6 bases). V shed 1 base and J shed 8 bases, with 12 bases lying between them. This CDR3 region has 13 residues. Germline V gives CDR1 GTSNPN, CDR2 SVGIG (reference sequence). CDR3 in amino acids: CAWSGGVGDEQFF. The DNA of the CDR3 is TGTGCCTGGAGTGGGGGGGTGGGCGATGAGCAGTTCTTC.

This chain uses TRBV6-5 with TRBJ1-2, with D perhaps TRBD1 (6 bases). The CDR3 is made up of 14 amino acids. Germline V gene lookup returns CDR1 MNHEY and CDR2 SVGAGI. The ends were cut back, 0 bases at V and 2 bases at J, with 7 bases in the middle. Here the CDR3 reads CASSYSRGNYGYTF. CDR3 in DNA: TGTGCCAGCAGTTACTCGAGGGGGAACTATGGCTACACCTTC.

The CDR3 bases are TGTGCCAGCAGCCTCGGGACTAGACATGGGAATGAGCAGTTCTTC. This codes for CASSLGTRHGNEQFF. The chain links TRBV13 to TRBJ2-1, with 8 bases lining up with TRBD2. V shed 5 bases and J 7 bases; nucleotides not matched to a gene: 10. Germline V lookup: CDR1 PRHDT, CDR2 FYEKMQ (reference sequence). There are 15 residues in the CDR3.

V is TRBV19 and J is TRBJ2-7, with TRBD2 identical over 10 bases. CDR1 and CDR2 (germline): LNHDA, SQIVND (reference sequence). The CDR3 runs to 13 residues. V trimming: 8 bases; J trimming: 3 bases; junction bases outside the gene matches: 4. The CDR3 sequence: CASSSGRGYEQYF. CDR3 bases: TGTGCCAGTTCAAGCGGGAGGGGCTACGAGCAGTACTTC.

The chain carries TRBV27 and TRBJ2-3; 9 bases agree with TRBD2. The CDR3 sequence is 15 residues long. Looked up from germline, CDR1 is MNHEY and CDR2 is SMNVEV (reference sequence). Losses at the gene ends were 5 bases for V and 5 bases for J; bases not matched to a gene: 8. DNA of the CDR3: TGTGCCAGCAGTGACGCGGGGGGGCCGATAGATACGCAGTATTTT. Protein sequence: CASSDAGGPIDTQYF.

V usage is TRBV7-3 and J usage is TRBJ1-1, with D maybe TRBD1 (6 bases). Deletions cut 5 bases from V and 10 bases from J, with 17 bases between. The CDR3 is 13 amino acids. Germline loops: CDR1 SGHTA, CDR2 FQGTGA. The CDR3 spells CASSPRVGGLAFF. The CDR3 DNA reads TGTGCCAGCAGCCCTCGGGTGGGGGGGCTAGCTTTCTTT.

V usage is TRBV2 and J usage is TRBJ2-2; 10 bases agree with TRBD2. V lost 6 bases to trimming and J lost 3 bases; unmatched junction nucleotides: 13. The CDR3 has 18 residues. Germline V lookup: CDR1 SNHLY, CDR2 FYNNEI. The CDR3 nucleotides read TGTGCCAGCAGAGGATTCGGTCTAGCGGGAGTATACACCGGGGAGCTGTTTTTT. The encoded protein is CASRGFGLAGVYTGELFF.

This chain links TRBV19 with TRBJ2-1, with 13 bases identical to TRBD2. The CDR3 length is 15 residues. Germline V gene data show CDR1 as LNHDA and CDR2 as SQIVND (reference sequence). The trim removed 1 base at V and 6 bases at J, leaving 0 bases unmatched. The CDR3 DNA reads TGTGCCAGTAGTATAGGGACTAGCGGGAGCAATGAGCAGTTCTTC. Its protein product is CASSIGTSGSNEQFF.

The V and J genes are TRBV7-9 and TRBJ1-2, with D maybe TRBD1 (6 bases). The CDR3 contains 15 residues. V lost 2 bases and J 6 bases, leaving 16 bases between the germline ends. Looked up from germline, CDR1 is SEHNR and CDR2 is FQNEAQ (reference sequence). CDR3 coding DNA: TGTGCCAGCAGCTTAAACCCGGACAGAGACCATGGCTACACCTTC. It codes for CASSLNPDRDHGYTF. The full variable domain, completed using reference TRBV7-9 and TRBJ1-2, is DTGVSQNPRHKITKRGQNVTFRCDPISEHNRLYWYRQTLGQGPEFLTYFQNEAQLEKSRLLSDRFSAERPKGSFSTLEIQRTEQGDSAMYLCASSLNPDRDHGYTFGSGTRLTVV.

V and J are TRBV19 and TRBJ2-1; tentative D call: TRBD2 (5 bases). In germline, CDR1 is LNHDA, CDR2 SQIVND (reference sequence). The V end lost 1 base, the J end lost 7 bases, and 11 bases lay between the germline ends. The CDR3 covers 14 residues. CDR3 in DNA: TGTGCCAGTAGTATAGTTGGGAGCGGTAATGAGCAGTTCTTC. This translates into CASSIVGSGNEQFF.

The gene calls are TRBV7-9 and TRBJ2-5; TRBD1 aligns across 9 bases. This CDR3 has 16 residues. From germline, CDR1 is SEHNR and CDR2 FQNEAQ (reference sequence). V dropped 5 bases and J dropped 7; count of bases not matched to a gene: 14. As DNA, the CDR3 is TGTGCCAGCAGCGTATGGCACGGGACAGGGTACGGGACCCAGTACTTC. Residues: CASSVWHGTGYGTQYF.

The chain recombines TRBV19 with TRBJ2-1; D might be TRBD2 (6 bases). The CDR3 is made up of 14 amino acids. V lost 5 bases and J 7 bases, leaving 15 bases between the germline ends. Germline CDR1 reads LNHDA; CDR2 reads SQIVND (reference sequence). The CDR3 bases are TGTGCCAGTAGTCTCCGCGGGGCCCTGAATGAGCAGTTCTTC. Amino acids: CASSLRGALNEQFF.

Written as DNA, the CDR3 is TGTGCCAGCAGTGCGACGGGGAACACTGAAGCTTTCTTT. Protein sequence: CASSATGNTEAFF. V and J are TRBV2 and TRBJ1-1; the D is unclear. CDR3 length: 13 residues. Germline V gene sequence: CDR1 SNHLY, CDR2 FYNNEI. V shed 4 bases and J shed 1 base, with 7 bases lying between them. Full variable domain (missing parts from reference TRBV2 and TRBJ1-1): EPEVTQTPSHQVTQMGQEVILRCVPISNHLYFYWYRQILGQKVEFLVSFYNNEISEKSEIFDDQFSVERPDGSNFTLKIRSTKLEDSAMYFCASSATGNTEAFFGQGTRLTVV.

The J gene is TRBJ2-7, the V gene TRBV7-9, with D possibly being TRBD2 (5 bases). V lost 5 bases and J lost 0, with 17 bases in between. The CDR3 extends over 16 amino acids. CDR1 is SEHNR, CDR2 FQNEAQ, per germline (reference sequence). The CDR3 spells CASSVSLAVSSYEQYF. The CDR3 DNA reads as TGTGCCAGCAGCGTCTCCCTAGCCGTGAGCTCCTACGAGCAGTACTTC.

V gene TRBV5-1 combines with J gene TRBJ2-1; the D gene is possibly TRBD2 (6 bases). The V gene's germline CDR1 is SGHRS and CDR2 YFSETQ. The V end was cut by 5 bases, the J end by 4 bases, with 10 bases between. The CDR3 sequence is 13 residues long. In nucleotides, the CDR3 is TGCGCCAGCAGAGGGGAGGCGTACAATGAGCAGTTCTTC. It encodes CASRGEAYNEQFF.

This chain joins TRBV25-1 and TRBJ2-7, with TRBD1 matching 11 bases. Germline lookup yields CDR1 MGHDK and CDR2 SYGVNS. This CDR3 comprises 15 residues. The junction had 14 bases not matched to a gene; V was cut back by 11 bases and J by 5 bases. The CDR3 loop is CASETGTGGGDEQYF. CDR3 bases: TGTGCCTCCGAAACCGGGACAGGGGGTGGAGACGAGCAGTACTTC.

The V and J genes are TRBV20-1 and TRBJ2-1; 8 nucleotides match TRBD1. The CDR3 runs to 11 residues. The V segment lost 6 bases and the J segment 14 bases; nucleotides outside the gene matches: 9. CDR1 is DFQATT and CDR2 is SNEGSKA in the germline V gene (reference sequence). CDR3 in amino acids: CSAPRGQEEFF. CDR3 in DNA: TGCAGTGCCCCCAGGGGACAGGAAGAGTTCTTC.